The 8 T cell receptor beta chains below come from one sample, sequenced in a study of T cell repertoires in cytomegalovirus infection. No antigen is known for these receptors. From the reads, TCRdb called clonotypes with MiXCR, one entry per CDR3 protein. Of about 220,000 distinct CDR3 sequences in the sample, 35% to 45% were seen once. This specimen consisted of CD8+ T cells from cultured PBMCs, obtained from culture after CMV antigen stimulation. These receptors all come from a human donor in good health (CMV status not recorded). Some clones in this sample may be carry-over from other donors' samples.

V gene TRBV6-6 combines with J gene TRBJ2-7; a possible D gene is TRBD1 (6 bases). V shed 0 bases and J shed 5 bases, with 11 bases lying between them. CDR1 MNHNY and CDR2 SVGAGI come from the germline V gene (reference sequence). This CDR3 is built from 14 residues. CDR3 coding DNA: TGTGCCAGCAGTTACTCTAGGGGGAGTAACGAGCAGTACTTC. Translating it yields CASSYSRGSNEQYF.

This clonotype was seen a handful of times. This chain uses TRBV27 with TRBJ2-1, with D perhaps matching TRBD2 (6 bases). CDR3 length: 14 residues. Per germline, CDR1 MNHEY and CDR2 SMNVEV (reference sequence). Between the trimmed V and J ends, which lost 3 bases and 4 bases, there was a span of 10 bases. CDR3 loop: CASSFGTYYNEQFF. CDR3 coding DNA: TGTGCCAGCAGTTTCGGGACTTATTACAATGAGCAGTTCTTC.

This clonotype was counted between two and nine times. J is TRBJ2-1 and V is TRBV7-6, with 15 bases identical to TRBD2. The CDR3 is 15 amino acids. J gave up 10 bases and V 6 bases, and 7 bases lay outside the gene matches. Germline CDR1 is SGHVS and CDR2 is FNYEAQ. This CDR3 reads CASRPGTSGRQEQFF. The CDR3 nucleotides read TGTGCCAGCAGACCCGGGACTAGCGGGAGGCAGGAGCAGTTCTTC.

The chain employs TRBV25-1 and TRBJ2-1; TRBD2 matches at 14 bases. The germline V gene encodes CDR1 MGHDK and CDR2 SYGVNS. This CDR3 contains 18 residues. Trimming at V came to 3 bases and at J to 5 bases, leaving 9 bases not matched to a gene. The CDR3 loop reads CASSDRTSGRFVDNEQFF. DNA of the CDR3: TGTGCCAGCAGTGACAGGACTAGCGGGAGGTTTGTGGACAATGAGCAGTTCTTC.

There are a few counts of this clonotype. V usage is TRBV28 and J usage is TRBJ1-4; 8 nucleotides agree with TRBD1. This CDR3 contains 14 residues. Germline-derived CDR1 and CDR2 are MDHEN and SYDVKM. Trimming cost V 8 bases and J 8 bases; bases outside gene matches: 10. In DNA, the CDR3 is TGTGCCAGCTTTACACAGGGGGAAGGAGAAAAACTGTTTTTT. This gives the protein CASFTQGEGEKLFF.

This clonotype was observed a handful of times. The chain uses TRBV19 and TRBJ2-3; no clear D gene. V was shortened by 3 bases and J by 3 bases, with 19 bases between the two germline ends. The CDR3 has 17 residues. Germline V CDR1 and CDR2: LNHDA, SQIVND (reference sequence). In nucleotides, the CDR3 is TGTGCCAGTAGTATGGACCTCGCGGTGGGCCGAACAGATACGCAGTATTTT. Its protein is CASSMDLAVGRTDTQYF.

There are a few counts of this clonotype. This chain connects TRBV29-1 to TRBJ2-7; no reliable D call. The CDR3 sequence is 18 residues long. Trimming took off 7 bases at V and 2 bases at J, with 30 bases between the two ends. CDR1 is SQVTM and CDR2 is ANQGSEA in the germline V gene. CDR3 coding DNA: TGCAGCGCCTCCTCCATTGACGGCTACCACCCCAACCCCTACGAGCAGTACTTC. Translating gives CSASSIDGYHPNPYEQYF.

The chain carries TRBV4-1 and TRBJ2-1, with 7 bases identical to TRBD1. Germline values: CDR1 MGHRA, CDR2 YSYEKL. This CDR3 contains 16 residues. V was pared by 2 bases and J by 8 bases, with 12 bases of the junction left unmatched. CDR3: CASSQQNRDSVYEQFF. DNA of the CDR3: TGCGCCAGCAGCCAACAAAACCGGGACAGTGTATATGAGCAGTTCTTC.